This T cell receptor beta chain appears in the sequencing data of a study of blood T cell repertoires in COVID-19. This CDR3 has 12 amino acids. Germline CDR1 reads SGHTA; CDR2 reads FQGTGA. V was trimmed by 4 bases and J by 2 bases, leaving 6 bases between them. Per the original data handling: Nucleated cell counts were estimated from reference gene primer amplification. TCRdb's table, derived via immunoSEQ multiplex PCR, lists solely in-frame clones and lacks some. That table supplies the V and J calls and clone size; D and trimming were determined from the DNA. The table has over 110,000 clones, 65% to 80% seen once.

The gene calls are TRBV7-3 and TRBJ2-7; D remains ambiguous. The source of this sequence is a man older than 75 with acute or convalescent COVID-19. Material for sequencing was peripheral blood. In DNA form, the CDR3 reads TGTGCCAGCAGCTCCACTACCTACGAGCAGTACTTC. It yields the protein CASSSTTYEQYF.